This paragraph covers one T cell receptor beta chain sequence. Its antigen is still unknown. This entry belongs to a study of T cell responses to AZD1222 COVID-19 vaccine. Regarding the study as a whole: Spike-specific TCR breadth rose after two AZD1222 doses, and depth rose as well. The CD4 TCRs associated with vaccination extended across spike and predominated at 160-218 and 743-854. Clonal diversity may have been underestimated, and the donors were mostly white British, with more females than males.

The repertoire was sequenced with immunoSEQ multiplex PCR; TCRdb's copy has only in-frame clones and lacks some. This table has about 120,000 clones, 88% appearing once. V was cut by 6 bases and J by 9 bases, with 21 bases left in between. The CDR3 has 15 amino acids. The germline CDR1 and CDR2 sequences are KGHSH and LQKENI. The source material was peripheral blood, sampled on day 0 of AZD1222 vaccination. The clonotype originates from an adult in good health. The chain carries TRBV18 and TRBJ2-1; tentative D call: TRBD2 (7 bases). In DNA, the CDR3 is TGTGCCAGCTCCCCCCCGGGGGGCCAACCCCTTGAGCAGTTCTTC. As protein: CASSPPGGQPLEQFF.